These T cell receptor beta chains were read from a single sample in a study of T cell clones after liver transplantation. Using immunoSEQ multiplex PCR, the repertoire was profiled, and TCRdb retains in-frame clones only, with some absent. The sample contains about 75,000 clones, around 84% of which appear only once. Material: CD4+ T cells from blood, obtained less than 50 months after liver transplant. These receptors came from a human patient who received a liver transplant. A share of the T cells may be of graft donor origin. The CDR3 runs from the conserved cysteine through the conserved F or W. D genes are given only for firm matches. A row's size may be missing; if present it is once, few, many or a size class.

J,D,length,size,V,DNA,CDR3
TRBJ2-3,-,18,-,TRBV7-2,TGTGCCAGCAGTCTACACTCGGGGGCGGGGGTTACTCCGGATACGCAGTATTTT,CASSLHSGAGVTPDTQYF
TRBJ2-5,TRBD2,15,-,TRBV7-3,TGTGCCAGCAGCTACGGACTAGCGGGCGAAGAGACCCAGTACTTC,CASSYGLAGEETQYF
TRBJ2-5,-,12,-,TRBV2,TGTGCCAGTAAGGGGGGAGAAGAGACCCAGTACTTC,CASKGGEETQYF
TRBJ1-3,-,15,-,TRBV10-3,TGTGCCATCAGTGAGGCTCGGGGAGCTGGAAACACCATATATTTT,CAISEARGAGNTIYF
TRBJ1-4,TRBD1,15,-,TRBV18,TGTGCCAGCTCACGAAGACAGGGGAGTAACGAAAAACTGTTTTTT,CASSRRQGSNEKLFF
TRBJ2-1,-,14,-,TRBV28,TGTGCCAGCAGTACCCCCGGGAGCTACAATGAGCAGTTCTTC,CASSTPGSYNEQFF
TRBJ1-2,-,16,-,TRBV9,TGTGCCAGCAGTGGTATTCAGTCCCATAAGGACTATGGCTACACCTTC,CASSGIQSHKDYGYTF
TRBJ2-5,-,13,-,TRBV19,TGTGCCAGTAGGGCGGGGCTCCAAGAGACCCAGTACTTC,CASRAGLQETQYF
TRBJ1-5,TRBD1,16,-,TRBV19,TGTGCCAGTAACCGTCCGGGGCAGGGGGCAAGTCAGCCCCAGCATTTT,CASNRPGQGASQPQHF
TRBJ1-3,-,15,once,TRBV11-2,TGTGCCAGCAGCCAGGCCGGCAGGGGAGGGAACACCATATATTTT,CASSQAGRGGNTIYF
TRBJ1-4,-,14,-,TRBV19,TGTGCCAGTAGTCAGGCGGGGTCTAATGAAAAACTGTTTTTT,CASSQAGSNEKLFF